The 2 T cell receptor beta chains listed next were all sequenced from one sample in a study of blood T cell repertoires in COVID-19. Here immunoSEQ multiplex PCR was the method, and the copy in TCRdb shows in-frame clones only, minus some. This sample has 120,000 or so clones, with over 75% found just once. The sequencing sample was made of peripheral blood. The receptors here all came from a man younger than 40 with COVID-19, enrolled during active disease.

This chain links TRBV4-2 with TRBJ2-1; TRBD1 matches at 9 bases. The CDR3 is 16 residues long. Germline V gives CDR1 LGHNA, CDR2 YNFKEQ. Trimming removed 0 bases from V and 4 bases from J; junction bases left unmatched: 4. DNA for the CDR3: TGTGCCAGCAGCCAAGAGGCGGGACAGGGATACAATGAGCAGTTCTTC. Its protein is CASSQEAGQGYNEQFF.

This clone was observed a single time. The genes are TRBV30 and TRBJ1-5, with 8 bases lining up with TRBD1. The germline CDR1 and CDR2 sequences are GTSNPN and SVGIG (reference sequence). V lost 2 bases and J lost 11; bases outside the gene matches: 11. The CDR3 is made up of 14 amino acids. The CDR3 DNA follows: TGTGCCTGGAGTCGCAAGGACAGGGATGTGTCCCAGCATTTT. Translating gives CAWSRKDRDVSQHF.